This TCR beta chain was recorded in a study of vaccination and CD4 T cells after COVID-19. For the study at large: In the convalescent cohort, there were six males and four females, two of them Hispanic. In culture, cells were exposed to overlapping spike peptides from SARS-CoV-2, HCoV-NL63, HCoV-OC43 and HCoV-229E. Study-level findings and limits: The median count of SARS-CoV-2-reactive clonotypes rose from approximately 21 to 40, not significantly.

Remarks on this clonotype: What it binds is not known.

Described treatment: roughly ten-day PBMC culture with coronavirus spike peptide pools or control peptides (ViraFEST assay). ViraFEST grew antigen-specific T cells using peptide pools, then sequenced TCRs. Sequencing of the DNA from cultured CD4+ T cells was carried out with the Oncomine TCR Beta short-read assay. TCRdb passed the PCR reads through MiXCR, listing each CDR3 protein once. Here the sample spans 13,000 or so distinct CDR3 sequences, roughly 60% being singletons. Germline CDR1 reads SGHTA; CDR2 reads FQGTGA. The CDR3 runs to 15 residues. Deletions cut 5 bases from V and 7 bases from J, with 17 bases between.

The V and J genes are TRBV7-3 and TRBJ2-2, with D perhaps matching TRBD1 (6 bases). Sequencing used CD4+ T cells from blood, cultured in vitro. The receptor's source is a human donor who had recovered from COVID-19. As DNA, the CDR3 is TGTGCCAGCAGCCCGCACAGGGCAGGAGACGGGGAGCTGTTTTTT. This sequence encodes CASSPHRAGDGELFF.